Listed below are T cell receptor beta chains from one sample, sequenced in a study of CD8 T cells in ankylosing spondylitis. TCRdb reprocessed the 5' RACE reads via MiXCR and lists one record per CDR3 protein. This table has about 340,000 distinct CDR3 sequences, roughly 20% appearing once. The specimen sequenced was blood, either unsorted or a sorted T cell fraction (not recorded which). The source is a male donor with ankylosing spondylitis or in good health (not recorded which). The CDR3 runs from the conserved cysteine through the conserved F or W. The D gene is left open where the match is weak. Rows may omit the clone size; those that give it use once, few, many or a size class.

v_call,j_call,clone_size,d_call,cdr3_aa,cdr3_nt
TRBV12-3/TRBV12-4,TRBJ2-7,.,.,CASSLRDSKYEQYF,TGTGCCAGCAGCCTCAGGGACTCCAAGTACGAGCAGTACTTC
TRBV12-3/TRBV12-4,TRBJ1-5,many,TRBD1,CASSLVSGTGWKQPQHF,TGTGCCAGCAGTTTAGTGTCGGGGACAGGCTGGAAACAGCCCCAGCATTTT
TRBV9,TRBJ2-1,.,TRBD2,CASSPIKMGLEGYYNEQFF,TGTGCCAGCAGCCCGATCAAAATGGGACTAGAGGGGTATTACAATGAGCAGTTCTTC
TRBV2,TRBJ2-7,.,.,CASSSDNPYEQYF,TGTGCCAGCAGCTCTGATAACCCCTACGAGCAGTACTTC
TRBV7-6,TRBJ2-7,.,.,CASSLRNSYEQYF,TGTGCCAGCAGCTTAAGGAACTCCTACGAGCAGTACTTC
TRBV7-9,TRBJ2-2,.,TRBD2,CASSPPGLAFTGELFF,TGTGCCAGCAGCCCACCGGGACTAGCGTTCACCGGGGAGCTGTTTTTT
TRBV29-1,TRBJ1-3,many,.,CSVPDIYSGNTIYF,TGCAGCGTTCCGGACATATACTCTGGAAACACCATATATTTT
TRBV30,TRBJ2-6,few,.,CAWTHGGGPGHGGDIRANVLTF,TGTGCCTGGACCCATGGGGGCGGTCCCGGACACGGAGGAGATATAAGGGCCAACGTCCTGACTTTC
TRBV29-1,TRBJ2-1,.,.,CSVDWGAPYNEQFF,TGCAGCGTTGACTGGGGGGCCCCCTACAATGAGCAGTTCTTC
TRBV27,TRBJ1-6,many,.,CASSLRGGTYPLHF,TGTGCCAGCAGTTTGAGGGGGGGAACCTACCCCCTCCACTTT
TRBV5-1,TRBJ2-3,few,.,CASSFGALSTDTQYF,TGCGCCAGCAGTTTCGGGGCCCTTAGCACAGATACGCAGTATTTT
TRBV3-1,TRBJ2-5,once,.,CASSQDRGTGETQYF,TGTGCCAGCAGCCAAGATCGAGGTACCGGGGAGACCCAGTACTTC
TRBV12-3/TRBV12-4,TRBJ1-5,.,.,CASSLRGYGNQPQHF,TGTGCCAGCAGCCTCAGGGGTTATGGCAATCAGCCCCAGCATTTT
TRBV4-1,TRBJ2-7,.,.,CASSQGGDSAYEQYF,TGCGCCAGCAGCCAAGGGGGGGACTCTGCCTACGAGCAGTACTTC
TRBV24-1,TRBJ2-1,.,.,CATSDLSGWNEQFF,TGTGCCACCAGTGATTTATCCGGGTGGAATGAGCAGTTCTTC
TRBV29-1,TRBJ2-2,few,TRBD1,CSVAGTGIIGELFF,TGCAGCGTGGCCGGGACAGGGATAATCGGGGAGCTGTTTTTT
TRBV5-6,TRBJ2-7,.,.,CASSGQTDSYEQYF,TGTGCCAGCAGCGGCCAAACAGACTCCTACGAGCAGTACTTC
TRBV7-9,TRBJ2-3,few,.,CASSLRGPGGDTQYF,TGTGCCAGCAGCCTACGTGGTCCTGGGGGAGATACGCAGTATTTT
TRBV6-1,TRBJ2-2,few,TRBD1,CASSEATGEVGELFF,TGTGCCAGCAGTGAAGCGACAGGGGAGGTCGGGGAGCTGTTTTTT
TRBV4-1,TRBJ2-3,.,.,CASSQVLHQGEGTDTQYF,TGCGCCAGCAGCCAAGTTCTACATCAGGGAGAGGGCACAGATACGCAGTATTTT
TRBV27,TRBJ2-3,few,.,CASSPEVRTDTQYF,TGTGCCAGCAGCCCGGAGGTCCGCACAGATACGCAGTATTTT
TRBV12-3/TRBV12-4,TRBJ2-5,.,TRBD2,CASSLEAGGPMETQYF,TGTGCCAGCAGTTTAGAAGCGGGGGGGCCCATGGAGACCCAGTACTTC
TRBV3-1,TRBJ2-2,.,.,CASSPTQSYTGELFF,TGTGCCAGCAGCCCAACTCAATCCTACACCGGGGAGCTGTTTTTT
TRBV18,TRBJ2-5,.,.,CASSPSSTYQETQYF,TGTGCCAGCTCACCATCCAGTACCTACCAAGAGACCCAGTACTTC
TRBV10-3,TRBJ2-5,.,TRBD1,CAISAGTGERETQYF,TGTGCCATCAGTGCCGGGACAGGGGAGCGAGAGACCCAGTACTTC
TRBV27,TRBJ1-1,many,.,CASRPILQRTEAFF,TGTGCCAGCAGGCCCATCCTCCAGAGGACTGAAGCTTTCTTT
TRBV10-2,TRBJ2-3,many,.,CASSSSSPDTQYF,TGCGCCAGCAGTAGCTCTAGCCCAGATACGCAGTATTTT
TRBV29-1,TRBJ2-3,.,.,CSVEVGGQTDTQYF,TGCAGCGTTGAAGTCGGAGGACAAACCGATACGCAGTATTTT
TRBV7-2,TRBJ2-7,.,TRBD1,CASSSYRGSSYEQYF,TGTGCCAGCAGCTCCTACAGGGGAAGCTCCTACGAGCAGTACTTC
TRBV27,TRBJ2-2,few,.,CASSGYPGNTGELFF,TGTGCCAGCAGTGGATATCCGGGGAACACCGGGGAGCTGTTTTTT
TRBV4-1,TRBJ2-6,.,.,CASSQEAGGANVLTF,TGCGCCAGCAGCCAAGAAGCGGGTGGGGCCAACGTCCTGACTTTC
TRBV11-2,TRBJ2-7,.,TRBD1,CASSLTPGQEDEQYF,TGTGCCAGCAGCTTAACCCCGGGACAGGAGGACGAGCAGTACTTC
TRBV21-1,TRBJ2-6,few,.,CASGHRVSGANVLTF,TGTGCCAGCGGGCATAGGGTGTCTGGGGCCAACGTCCTGACTTTC
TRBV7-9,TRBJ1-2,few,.,CASSPTLLTKANYGYTF,TGTGCCAGCAGCCCTACGTTACTAACGAAGGCTAACTATGGCTACACCTTC
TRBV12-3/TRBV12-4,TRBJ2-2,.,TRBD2,CASSGWAGGYTGELFF,TGTGCCAGCTCTGGATGGGCGGGGGGCTACACCGGGGAGCTGTTTTTT
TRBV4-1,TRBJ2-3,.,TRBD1,CASSQTPQGVGDTQYF,TGCGCCAGCAGCCAAACCCCGCAGGGGGTTGGGGATACGCAGTATTTT
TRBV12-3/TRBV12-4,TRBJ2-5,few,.,CASSPYRTQETQYF,TGTGCCAGCAGTCCCTACCGAACCCAAGAGACCCAGTACTTC
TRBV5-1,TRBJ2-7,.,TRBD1,CASSFTGGEQYF,TGCGCCAGCAGCTTTACAGGGGGTGAGCAGTACTTC
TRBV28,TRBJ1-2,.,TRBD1,CASISRDRGTPYYGYTF,TGTGCCAGCATTTCCCGGGACAGGGGGACCCCTTACTATGGCTACACCTTC
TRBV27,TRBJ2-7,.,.,CASSSGWGSDYEQYF,TGTGCCAGCAGTTCCGGTTGGGGGTCCGACTACGAGCAGTACTTC
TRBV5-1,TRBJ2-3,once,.,CASSLEPALVGGADTQYF,TGCGCCAGCAGCTTGGAACCCGCACTTGTGGGGGGCGCAGATACGCAGTATTTT
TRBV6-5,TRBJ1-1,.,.,CASSYGHPLGEAFF,TGTGCCAGCAGTTACGGACACCCGTTGGGTGAAGCTTTCTTT
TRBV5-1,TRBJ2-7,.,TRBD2,CASSLKVGRESYEQYF,TGCGCCAGCAGCTTGAAGGTTGGGAGGGAAAGCTACGAGCAGTACTTC
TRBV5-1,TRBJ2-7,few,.,CASSLGTAVYEQYF,TGCGCCAGCAGCTTGGGGACGGCGGTCTACGAGCAGTACTTC
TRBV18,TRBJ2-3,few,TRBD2,CASSSGTSFTDTQYF,TGTGCCAGCTCATCCGGGACTAGCTTCACAGATACGCAGTATTTT
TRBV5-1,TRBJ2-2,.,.,CASSEGPNTGELFF,TGCGCCAGCAGCGAGGGACCTAACACCGGGGAGCTGTTTTTT
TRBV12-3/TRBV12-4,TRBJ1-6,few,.,CASSDRTRYSPLHF,TGTGCCAGCAGCGATCGGACGCGATATTCACCCCTCCACTTT
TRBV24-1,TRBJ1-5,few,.,CATSDRSHSNQPQHF,TGTGCCACCAGTGATAGGAGTCATAGCAATCAGCCCCAGCATTTT
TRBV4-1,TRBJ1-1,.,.,CASSQDGGGNTEAFF,TGCGCCAGCAGCCAAGATGGGGGGGGGAACACTGAAGCTTTCTTT
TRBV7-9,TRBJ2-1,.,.,CASSQEVGTPVGNEQFF,TGTGCCAGCAGCCAAGAGGTTGGGACCCCGGTGGGGAATGAGCAGTTCTTC
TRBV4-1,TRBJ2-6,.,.,CASSQDTGPGANVLTF,TGCGCCAGCAGCCAAGATACGGGGCCCGGGGCCAACGTCCTGACTTTC
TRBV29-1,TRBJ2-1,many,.,CSVEPPSSYNEQFF,TGCAGCGTTGAGCCTCCGAGCTCCTACAATGAGCAGTTCTTC
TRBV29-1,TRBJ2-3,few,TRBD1,CSVEQRDRTDTQYF,TGCAGCGTTGAACAACGGGACAGGACAGATACGCAGTATTTT
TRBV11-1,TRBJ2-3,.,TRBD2,CASSLARLAGGNLLTDTQYF,TGTGCCAGCAGCTTAGCGCGGCTAGCGGGGGGTAACCTCCTCACAGATACGCAGTATTTT